This T cell receptor (beta chain) was sequenced for a study of blood T cell repertoires in COVID-19. Overall study: Sites in the United States, Italy and Spain provided acute and convalescent COVID-19 samples. T cells, B-cell-depleted T cells, or PBMCs provided the cDNA or gDNA that served as material.

How the authors handled the data: It was from reference gene primer amplification that nucleated cell counts were estimated. Produced via immunoSEQ multiplex PCR; TCRdb's table is partial and in-frame only. That table furnishes V, J and clone size, whereas the DNA furnished D and trimming. Of 65,000 to 80,000 clones listed, more than 90% were seen once; the top ten hold just over 9%. Deletions cut 0 bases from V and 3 bases from J, with 6 bases between. This CDR3 comprises 13 residues. In germline, CDR1 is LGHDT, CDR2 YNNKEL (reference sequence). The receptor was derived from a human donor in a cohort sampled during active COVID-19. The chain links TRBV3-1 (or the pseudogene TRBV3-2) to TRBJ2-7; D not certain. The source material was peripheral blood. The CDR3 DNA reads TGTGCCAGCAGCCAAGATCCGGGCTACGAGCAGTACTTC. Translating it yields CASSQDPGYEQYF.